A single sample is the source of the 28 T cell receptor beta chains below, sequenced in a study of human T cells and chemical hapten exposure. The time point: patch test 1, 2 weeks after DPC sensitization. Treatment indicated: therapeutic diphenylcyclopropenone sensitization with weekly scalp DPC. TCRdb fed the RACE reads into MiXCR, producing one record per CDR3 protein. Of approximately 80,000 distinct CDR3 sequences in the sample, about 10% are singletons; the top ten hold 4% to 5.5%. Sequencing used whole blood, obtained in connection with sensitization to the hapten diphenylcyclopropenone (DPC). The receptors were sampled from a woman aged 45-65 years with alopecia areata. Some clones in this sample may be carry-over from other donors' samples.

This clonotype was observed many times. DNA for the CDR3: TGTGCCAGCAGTTTAGGGGGGCCCCAAGAGACCCAGTACTTC. Translation gives CASSLGGPQETQYF. This sequence joins TRBV28 and TRBJ2-5; either TRBD1 or TRBD2 may supply D (6 bases each). CDR3 size: 14 residues. Trimming left V 2 bases short and J 1 base short, with 8 bases between. CDR1 and CDR2 (germline): MDHEN, SYDVKM.

CDR3 coding DNA: TGTGCCAGCAGCTTGTCCGGGGAGCTGTTTTTT. Amino acid sequence: CASSLSGELFF. This chain links TRBV5-4 with TRBJ2-2; D is unclear. This CDR3 spans 11 amino acids. V was cut by 1 base and J by 6 bases, with 1 base left in between. CDR1 and CDR2 from the germline V gene are SGHNT and YYREEE (reference sequence).

This clonotype has at least ten counts. The chain joins TRBV3-1 to TRBJ1-5, with D possibly matching TRBD1 (5 bases). The CDR3 loop spans 16 amino acids. The germline V and J ends were trimmed by 6 bases and 2 bases, with 17 bases remaining between them. The germline gives CDR1 LGHDT, CDR2 YNNKEL (reference sequence). DNA of the CDR3: TGTGCCAGCAGTAACCGCCAGGGTTTGGGCAATCAGCCCCAGCATTTT. This sequence encodes CASSNRQGLGNQPQHF.

This clonotype was counted once. This chain links TRBV5-6 with TRBJ2-1; D is possibly TRBD1 or TRBD2 (5 bases each). The germline V gene has CDR1 SGHDT and CDR2 YYEEEE. The CDR3 length is 14 residues. Trimming removed 4 bases from V and 8 bases from J, with 16 bases in between. Here the CDR3 reads CASSPNQVGDEQFF. As DNA, the CDR3 is TGTGCCAGCAGCCCGAATCAGGTGGGGGATGAGCAGTTCTTC.

V usage is TRBV28 and J usage is TRBJ1-3; the D gene is possibly TRBD1 (5 bases). Germline V CDR1 and CDR2: MDHEN, SYDVKM. With 11 bases removed from V and 1 base from J, the gap between germline ends came to 24 bases. The CDR3 consists of 17 residues. CDR3 region: CAGGSGIGSVSGNTIYF. In DNA form, the CDR3 reads TGTGCCGGGGGGTCAGGGATTGGTTCAGTATCTGGAAACACCATATATTTT.

This clonotype was recorded a few times. This chain connects TRBV18 to TRBJ2-3; D uncertain. CDR3 length: 11 residues. Deletions cut 3 bases from V and 11 bases from J, with 9 bases between. Germline CDR1 KGHSH, CDR2 LQKENI. CDR3 protein: CASSPLQEQYF. CDR3 DNA sequence: TGTGCCAGCTCACCGCTCCAAGAGCAGTATTTT.

This clonotype was recorded at least ten times. The chain employs TRBV19 and TRBJ1-5; D is uncertain. The V end was cut by 3 bases, the J end by 0 bases, with 18 bases between. Germline-derived CDR1 and CDR2 are LNHDA and SQIVND (reference sequence). This CDR3 comprises 18 residues. In DNA form, the CDR3 reads TGTGCCAGTAGTATTTCTCGGGGTGTTAAAAATAGCAATCAGCCCCAGCATTTT. This translates into CASSISRGVKNSNQPQHF.

This clonotype was seen ten or more times. The rearrangement links TRBV19 to TRBJ2-3; a weak D match, TRBD2 (6 bases). V was pared by 7 bases and J by 1 base, with 15 bases between. CDR1 is LNHDA and CDR2 is SQIVND in the germline V gene (reference sequence). This CDR3 region has 15 residues. This CDR3 is CASKQQASGTDTQYF. Written as DNA, the CDR3 is TGTGCCAGTAAGCAGCAGGCTAGCGGCACAGATACGCAGTATTTT.

This clonotype came up many times. This chain joins TRBV28 and TRBJ2-6; D not resolved. Between the trimmed V and J ends, which lost 3 bases and 0 bases, there was a span of 12 bases. This CDR3 has 17 amino acids. Per the germline V gene, CDR1 is MDHEN and CDR2 is SYDVKM. The CDR3 sequence: CASSLHEQLSGANVLTF. CDR3 coding DNA: TGTGCCAGCAGTTTGCATGAACAGCTCTCTGGGGCCAACGTCCTGACTTTC.

This rearrangement joins TRBV7-8 to TRBJ2-2; D is ambiguous. V lost 0 bases and J 6 bases, leaving 2 bases between the germline ends. Germline CDR1 is SGHVS and CDR2 is FQNEAQ. The CDR3 is made up of 12 amino acids. The CDR3 region is CASSLAPGELFF. CDR3 bases: TGTGCCAGCAGCTTAGCACCCGGGGAGCTGTTTTTT.

V is TRBV11-3 and J is TRBJ2-1, with D perhaps TRBD1 (6 bases). V was cut by 4 bases and J by 10 bases, with 11 bases left in between. The CDR3 runs to 12 residues. Germline CDR1 and CDR2: SGHNT and YENEEA. In DNA form, the CDR3 reads TGTGCCAGCAGCTCCAGGGGTCACGAGCAGTTCTTC. Its protein is CASSSRGHEQFF.

In its sample, this clonotype was seen many times. The rearrangement uses TRBV7-9 and TRBJ1-6, with D perhaps TRBD1 (5 bases). Per germline, CDR1 SEHNR and CDR2 FQNEAQ (reference sequence). The CDR3 consists of 14 residues. V was clipped by 5 bases and J by 3 bases, with 8 bases between them. Written as DNA, the CDR3 is TGTGCCAGCAGCCACGACAGCTATAATTCACCCCTCCACTTT. Amino acids: CASSHDSYNSPLHF.

This clonotype was seen many times. The CDR3 DNA sequence: TGCAGCGCTGGGGACGGCGCCTACGAGCAGTACTTC. Translating it yields CSAGDGAYEQYF. The chain has TRBV29-1 and TRBJ2-7; possibly TRBD1 or TRBD2 for D (5 bases each). Germline values: CDR1 SQVTM, CDR2 ANQGSEA. Trimming took 7 bases from V and 2 from J, leaving 12 bases between them. The CDR3 runs 12 residues.

This chain uses TRBV7-2 with TRBJ2-3, with 10 bases fitting TRBD2. Per the germline V gene, CDR1 is SGHTA and CDR2 is FQGNSA. V dropped 2 bases and J dropped 0; count of bases not matched to a gene: 8. The CDR3 covers 18 residues. The CDR3 is CASSLQASGGPSTDTQYF. CDR3 in DNA: TGTGCCAGCAGCTTACAGGCTAGCGGGGGCCCTAGCACAGATACGCAGTATTTT.

J is TRBJ2-7 and V is TRBV18, with D hard to call. V was pared by 3 bases and J by 5 bases, with 11 bases between. The CDR3 has 13 amino acids. CDR1 is KGHSH and CDR2 is LQKENI in the germline V gene. For the CDR3, the DNA is TGTGCCAGCTCACCTTCGGCCGCCGACGAGCAGTACTTC. Its translation is CASSPSAADEQYF.

V and J are TRBV20-1 and TRBJ1-2; D is uncertain. Trimming left V 0 bases short and J 5 bases short, with 16 bases between. Germline lookup yields CDR1 DFQATT and CDR2 SNEGSKA (reference sequence). The CDR3 has 15 amino acids. The chain's CDR3 is CSARDVRHGFYGYTF. The CDR3 nucleotides read TGCAGTGCTAGAGACGTAAGACACGGGTTTTATGGCTACACCTTC.

The rearrangement uses TRBV4-3 and TRBJ1-2; no clear D. Germline V gives CDR1 LGHNA, CDR2 YSLEER. V was cut by 0 bases and J by 8 bases, with 10 bases left in between. The CDR3 is made up of 13 amino acids. The CDR3 reads CASSQDRGGGYTF. In nucleotides, the CDR3 is TGCGCCAGCAGCCAAGACAGAGGCGGGGGCTACACCTTC.

The V gene is TRBV9, the J gene TRBJ1-3; tentatively, D is TRBD1 (6 bases). This CDR3 spans 16 amino acids. Per germline, CDR1 SGDLS and CDR2 YYNGEE. Trimming stripped 4 bases from V and 3 bases from J, with 17 bases between. CDR3 in amino acids: CASSPLTHRVGNTIYF. CDR3 nucleotide sequence: TGTGCCAGCAGCCCCTTAACTCACAGGGTTGGAAACACCATATATTTT.

This clonotype has ten or more counts. This chain links TRBV29-1 with TRBJ2-1; tentative D call: TRBD1 (5 bases). Per the germline V gene, CDR1 is SQVTM and CDR2 is ANQGSEA. V was shortened by 3 bases and J by 2 bases, with 11 bases between the two germline ends. The CDR3 spans 14 residues. CDR3 DNA: TGCAGCGTTGATAGGGGCCAGACCTACAATGAGCAGTTCTTC. Encoded protein: CSVDRGQTYNEQFF.

The J gene is TRBJ1-2, the V gene TRBV15; 9 bases match TRBD1. V lost 5 bases to trimming and J lost 5 bases; unmatched junction nucleotides: 6. The CDR3 is made up of 14 amino acids. Germline V gene data show CDR1 as LNHNV and CDR2 as YYDKDF (reference sequence). The DNA of the CDR3 is TGTGCCACCAGCTCCCGGGACAGGGTATATGGCTACACCTTC. Protein product: CATSSRDRVYGYTF.

The chain couples TRBV28 to TRBJ2-7, with D perhaps assigned TRBD1 or TRBD2 (5 bases each). V was clipped by 5 bases and J by 3 bases, with 20 bases between them. CDR3 length: 16 amino acids. Germline lookup yields CDR1 MDHEN and CDR2 SYDVKM. As DNA, the CDR3 is TGTGCCAGCAGTAAACGGCCAGGGACGTCGCTCTACGAGCAGTACTTC. It specifies CASSKRPGTSLYEQYF.

This clonotype was detected ten times or more. The CDR3 DNA follows: TGTGCCAGCTCACCGATCCAAGAGACCCAGTACTTC. It translates to CASSPIQETQYF. The chain is built from TRBV18 and TRBJ2-5, with D hard to call. The V end lost 3 bases, the J end lost 1 base, and 3 bases lay between the germline ends. The germline V gene encodes CDR1 KGHSH and CDR2 LQKENI. This CDR3 spans 12 amino acids. Supplemented by reference TRBV18 and TRBJ2-5, the full variable domain reads NAGVMQNPRHLVRRRGQEARLRCSPMKGHSHVYWYRQLPEEGLKFMVYLQKENIIDESGMPKERFSAEFPKEGPSILRIQQVVRGDSAAYFCASSPIQETQYFGPGTRLLVL.

This clonotype has ten or more counts. The chain recombines TRBV7-2 with TRBJ2-4, with 8 bases aligning to TRBD1. Unmatched junction bases numbered 3, after V lost 1 base and J lost 4 bases. Germline values: CDR1 SGHTA, CDR2 FQGNSA. This CDR3 is built from 15 residues. CDR3 region: CASSLGTGLKNIQYF. For the CDR3, the DNA is TGTGCCAGCAGCTTAGGGACAGGGCTAAAAAACATTCAGTACTTC.

V is TRBV2 and J is TRBJ2-3, with D unclear. The ends were cut back, 7 bases at V and 2 bases at J, with 10 bases in the middle. This CDR3 has 13 amino acids. Germline lookup yields CDR1 SNHLY and CDR2 FYNNEI. CDR3 amino acids: CASNKPFTDTQYF. In nucleotides, the CDR3 is TGTGCCAGCAATAAACCCTTCACAGATACGCAGTATTTT.

This clonotype was counted at least ten times. The chain carries TRBV6-6 and TRBJ2-1, with D tentatively TRBD2 (6 bases). V shed 3 bases and J shed 15 bases, with 12 bases lying between them. Germline V gene sequence: CDR1 MNHNY, CDR2 SVGAGI (reference sequence). The CDR3 loop spans 11 amino acids. The CDR3 loop reads CASSYGDSGFF. In nucleotides, the CDR3 is TGTGCCAGCAGTTATGGGGACTCTGGGTTCTTC.

J is TRBJ1-1 and V is TRBV5-1; D perhaps matches TRBD1 (5 bases). The V gene lost 2 bases and the J gene lost 11 bases, with 13 bases spanning the gap. Germline V gene data show CDR1 as SGHRS and CDR2 as YFSETQ. This CDR3 region has 12 residues. CDR3 sequence: CASSFDGGRAFF. Here the CDR3 DNA reads TGCGCCAGCAGCTTCGACGGGGGTCGGGCTTTCTTT.

V and J are TRBV6-1 and TRBJ2-4; D might be TRBD2 (5 bases). CDR1 and CDR2 from the germline V gene are MNHNS and SASEGT. The CDR3 totals 12 residues. V was shortened by 7 bases and J by 9 bases, with 13 bases between the two germline ends. CDR3 amino acids: CASNRDLGIQYF. The CDR3 bases are TGTGCCAGCAATCGGGATCTGGGCATTCAGTACTTC.

Ten or more counts support this clonotype. The chain combines TRBV6-2 or TRBV6-3 with TRBJ2-4, with D possibly TRBD1 on 6 matching bases. V was clipped by 7 bases and J by 2 bases, with 9 bases between them. The CDR3 length is 13 residues. Germline-derived CDR1 and CDR2 are MNHEY and SVGEGT. DNA of the CDR3: TGTGCCAGCACCCAGGGGCCCAAAAACATTCAGTACTTC. Translating gives CASTQGPKNIQYF.